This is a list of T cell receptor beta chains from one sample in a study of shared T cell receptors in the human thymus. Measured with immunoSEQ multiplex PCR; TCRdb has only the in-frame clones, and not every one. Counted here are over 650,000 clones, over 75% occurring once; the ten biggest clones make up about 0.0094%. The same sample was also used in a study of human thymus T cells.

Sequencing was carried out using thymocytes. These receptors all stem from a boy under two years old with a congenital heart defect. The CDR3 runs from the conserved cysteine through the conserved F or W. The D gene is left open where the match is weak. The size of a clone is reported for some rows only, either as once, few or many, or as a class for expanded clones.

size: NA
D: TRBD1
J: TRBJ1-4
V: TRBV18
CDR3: CASSLSTGETNEKLFF
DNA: TGTGCCAGCTCACTCTCGACAGGGGAAACTAATGAAAAACTGTTTTTT

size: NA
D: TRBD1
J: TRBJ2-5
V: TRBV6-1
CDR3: CASRGPDREETQYF
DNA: TGTGCCAGCAGGGGACCGGACAGGGAAGAGACCCAGTACTTC

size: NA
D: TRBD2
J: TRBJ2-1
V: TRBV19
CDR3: CASSIEGGLEGSSNEQFF
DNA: TGTGCCAGTAGTATAGAGGGGGGACTAGAAGGTAGCAGCAATGAGCAGTTCTTC

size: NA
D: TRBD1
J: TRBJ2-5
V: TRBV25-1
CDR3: CASSEMGVGQGGETQYF
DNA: TGTGCCAGCAGTGAAATGGGTGTCGGACAGGGGGGTGAGACCCAGTACTTC

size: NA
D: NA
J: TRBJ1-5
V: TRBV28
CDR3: CASSPNRERDQPQHF
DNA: TGTGCCAGCAGTCCAAACAGGGAACGGGATCAGCCCCAGCATTTT

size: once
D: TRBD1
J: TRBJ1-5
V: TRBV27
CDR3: CASSPKGQSSNQPQHF
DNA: TGTGCCAGCAGTCCAAAGGGACAGTCGAGCAATCAGCCCCAGCATTTT

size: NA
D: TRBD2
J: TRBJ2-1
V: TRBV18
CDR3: CASSAGLAGDEQFF
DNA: TGTGCCAGCTCAGCGGGACTAGCGGGAGATGAGCAGTTCTTC

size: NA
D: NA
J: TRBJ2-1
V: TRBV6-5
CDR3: CASNPIADPYNEQFF
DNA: TGTGCCAGCAATCCGATAGCGGACCCCTACAATGAGCAGTTCTTC

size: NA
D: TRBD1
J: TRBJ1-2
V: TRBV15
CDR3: CATSRDRRGRPNYGYTF
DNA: TGTGCCACCAGCAGAGATAGGAGGGGGCGTCCCAACTATGGCTACACCTTC

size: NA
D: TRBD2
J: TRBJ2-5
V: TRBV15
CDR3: CATSRDRCTSGGPILPQETQYF
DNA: TGTGCCACCAGCAGAGATCGGTGCACTAGCGGGGGGCCTATACTACCCCAAGAGACCCAGTACTTC

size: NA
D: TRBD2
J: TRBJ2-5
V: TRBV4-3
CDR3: CASSHNKLTSGGGETQYF
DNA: TGCGCCAGCAGCCACAATAAATTGACTAGCGGGGGCGGGGAGACCCAGTACTTC

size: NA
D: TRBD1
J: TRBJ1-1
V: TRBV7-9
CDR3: CASSLLMGQGCTEAFF
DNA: TGTGCCAGCAGCTTATTAATGGGACAGGGGTGCACTGAAGCTTTCTTT

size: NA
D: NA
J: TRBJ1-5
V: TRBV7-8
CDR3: CASSLEGGSNQPQHF
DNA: TGTGCCAGCAGCTTAGAAGGAGGGTCCAATCAGCCCCAGCATTTT

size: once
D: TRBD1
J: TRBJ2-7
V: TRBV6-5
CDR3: CASSYTRDSTYEQYF
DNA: TGTGCCAGCAGTTACACCCGGGACAGTACCTACGAGCAGTACTTC

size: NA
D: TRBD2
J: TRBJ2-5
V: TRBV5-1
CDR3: CASSFETSGGAQTETQYF
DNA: TGCGCCAGCAGCTTTGAGACTAGCGGGGGGGCTCAGACGGAGACCCAGTACTTC

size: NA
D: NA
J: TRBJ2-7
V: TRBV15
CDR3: CATSREGLTSRYEQYF
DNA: TGTGCCACCAGCAGAGAAGGGTTGACTAGTAGGTACGAGCAGTACTTC

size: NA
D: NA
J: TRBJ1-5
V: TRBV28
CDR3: CASSNLSRSSDSNQPQHF
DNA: TGTGCCAGCAGTAACTTGTCGAGGTCGTCTGACAGCAATCAGCCCCAGCATTTT

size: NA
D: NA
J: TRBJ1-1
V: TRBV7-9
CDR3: CASSFGTSSSAMNTEAFF
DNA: TGTGCCAGCAGCTTTGGGACTAGTAGTAGTGCTATGAACACTGAAGCTTTCTTT

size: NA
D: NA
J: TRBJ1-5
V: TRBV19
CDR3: CASSMVDYSNQPQHF
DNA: TGTGCCAGTAGTATGGTGGACTATAGCAATCAGCCCCAGCATTTT

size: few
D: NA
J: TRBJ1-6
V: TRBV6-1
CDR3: CASSELFLRGFFDSPLHF
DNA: TGTGCCAGCAGTGAATTATTTCTTCGGGGATTTTTTGATTCACCCCTCCACTTT

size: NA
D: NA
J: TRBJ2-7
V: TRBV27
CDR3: CASSHLAPSYGEQYF
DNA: TGTGCCAGCAGTCATCTAGCTCCCTCTTACGGCGAGCAGTACTTC

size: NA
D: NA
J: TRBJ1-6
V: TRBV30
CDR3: CAWSAPPDRFRSPLHF
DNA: TGTGCCTGGAGTGCACCCCCCGACAGGTTCCGCTCACCCCTCCACTTT

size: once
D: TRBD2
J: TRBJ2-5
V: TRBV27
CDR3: CASRERGLIQETQYF
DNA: TGTGCCAGCCGGGAGCGGGGGCTGATACAAGAGACCCAGTACTTC

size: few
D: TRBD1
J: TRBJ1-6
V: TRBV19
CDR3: CASSIGRQGASSPLHF
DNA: TGTGCCAGTAGTATAGGACGGCAGGGGGCGAGTTCACCCCTCCACTTT

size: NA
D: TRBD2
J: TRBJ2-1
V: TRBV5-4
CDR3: CASSSGTSGIKSYNEQFF
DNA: TGTGCCAGCAGTTCCGGGACTAGCGGTATAAAATCCTACAATGAGCAGTTCTTC

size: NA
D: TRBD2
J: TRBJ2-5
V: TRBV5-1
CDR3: CASSLGLAGGQETQYF
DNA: TGCGCCAGCAGCTTAGGACTAGCGGGGGGACAAGAGACCCAGTACTTC

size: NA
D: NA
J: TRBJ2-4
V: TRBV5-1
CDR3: CASSPTVQASAKNIQYF
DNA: TGCGCCAGCAGCCCCACGGTCCAGGCTAGCGCCAAAAACATTCAGTACTTC

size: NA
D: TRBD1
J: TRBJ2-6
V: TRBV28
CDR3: CASSLRQGPGANVLTF
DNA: TGTGCCAGCAGTCTCAGACAGGGACCTGGGGCCAACGTCCTGACTTTC

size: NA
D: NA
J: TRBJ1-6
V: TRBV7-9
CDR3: CASSLGTPTGSYNSPLHF
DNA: TGTGCCAGCAGCTTAGGGACACCTACGGGCTCCTATAATTCACCCCTCCACTTT

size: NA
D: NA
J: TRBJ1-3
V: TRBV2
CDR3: CASSEGAAGNTIYF
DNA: TGTGCCAGCAGCGAGGGCGCAGCTGGAAACACCATATATTTT

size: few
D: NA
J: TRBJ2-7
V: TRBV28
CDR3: CASSFKHPRQGGYEQYF
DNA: TGTGCCAGCAGTTTCAAACACCCGCGGCAGGGCGGCTACGAGCAGTACTTC

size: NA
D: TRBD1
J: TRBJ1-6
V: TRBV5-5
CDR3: CASSFDNRGQRSYNSPLHF
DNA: TGTGCCAGCAGCTTCGATAACAGGGGCCAACGCTCCTATAATTCACCCCTCCACTTT

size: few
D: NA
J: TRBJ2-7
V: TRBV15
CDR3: CATSRDRGPADEQYF
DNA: TGTGCCACCAGCAGGGATAGGGGTCCGGCGGACGAGCAGTACTTC

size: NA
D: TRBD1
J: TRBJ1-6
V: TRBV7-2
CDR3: CASRQASGGYNSPLHF
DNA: TGTGCCAGCAGACAAGCGTCAGGGGGCTATAATTCACCCCTCCACTTT

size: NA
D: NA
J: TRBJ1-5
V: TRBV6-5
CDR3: CASSYVQGLDQPQHF
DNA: TGTGCCAGCAGTTACGTTCAGGGACTCGATCAGCCCCAGCATTTT

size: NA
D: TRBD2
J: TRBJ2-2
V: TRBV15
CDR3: CATSNPEASGRPYLNTGELFF
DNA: TGTGCCACCAGCAACCCGGAGGCTAGCGGGAGGCCTTACCTTAACACCGGGGAGCTGTTTTTT

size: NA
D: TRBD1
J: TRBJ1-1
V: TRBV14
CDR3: CASSTARGASTEAFF
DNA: TGTGCCAGCAGCACCGCCAGGGGGGCGAGCACTGAAGCTTTCTTT

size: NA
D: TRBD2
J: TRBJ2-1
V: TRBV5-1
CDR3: CASSLFPLGTRGYEQFF
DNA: TGCGCCAGCAGCTTGTTTCCCCTCGGGACTAGAGGCTATGAGCAGTTCTTC

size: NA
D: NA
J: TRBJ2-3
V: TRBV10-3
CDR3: CAISDSNSWYF
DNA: TGTGCCATCAGTGATTCTAACAGCTGGTATTTT

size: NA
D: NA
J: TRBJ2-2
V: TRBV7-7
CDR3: CASSPGLGGSGELFF
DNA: TGTGCTAGCAGCCCAGGACTAGGGGGGTCCGGGGAGCTGTTTTTT

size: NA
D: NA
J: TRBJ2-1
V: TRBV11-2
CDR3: CASSLEHTNEQFF
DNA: TGTGCCAGCAGCTTAGAACATACCAATGAGCAGTTCTTC

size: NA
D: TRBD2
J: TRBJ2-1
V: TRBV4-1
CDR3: CASSQDRGAGAYNEQFF
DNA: TGCGCCAGCAGCCAAGACCGGGGAGCGGGGGCCTACAATGAGCAGTTCTTC

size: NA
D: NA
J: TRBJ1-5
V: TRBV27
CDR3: CASSSFLNQPQHF
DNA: TGTGCCAGCAGTTCCTTCTTAAATCAGCCCCAGCATTTT

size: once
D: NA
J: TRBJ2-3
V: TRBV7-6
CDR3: CASTPGQRITDTQYF
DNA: TGTGCCAGCACTCCAGGGCAGAGAATCACAGATACGCAGTATTTT

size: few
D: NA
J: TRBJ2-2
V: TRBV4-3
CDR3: CASSQEGGQTGELFF
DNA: TGCGCCAGCAGCCAAGAAGGGGGACAAACCGGGGAGCTGTTTTTT

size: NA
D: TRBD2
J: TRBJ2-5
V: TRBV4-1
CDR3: CASSQDWSSGGARETQYF
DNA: TGCGCCAGCAGCCAAGATTGGTCTAGCGGGGGGGCCCGGGAGACCCAGTACTTC